These T cell receptor beta chains were read from a single sample in a study of shared clonotypes between healthy human individuals. Sequencing used immunoSEQ multiplex PCR; TCRdb keeps in-frame clones, though not all of them. Among about 680,000 clones listed, 92% were seen once. What was sequenced was naive CD8+ T cells sorted from blood. The source is a man younger than 40 in good health. The CDR3 runs from the conserved cysteine through the conserved F or W. The order of the fields is J gene, V gene, D gene, clone size, CDR3 protein, CDR3 DNA. The D gene is left open where the match is weak. Size is stated for part of the rows, as once, few or many counts, or as a class when the clone is expanded.

j_call: TRBJ2-1
v_call: TRBV6-5
d_call: .
clone_size: .
cdr3_aa: CASSFPGAYNEQFF
cdr3_nt: TGTGCCAGCAGTTTTCCAGGCGCCTACAATGAGCAGTTCTTC

j_call: TRBJ2-1
v_call: TRBV19
d_call: TRBD2
clone_size: .
cdr3_aa: CASSSGSRYNEQFF
cdr3_nt: TGTGCCAGTAGTAGCGGGAGCAGGTACAATGAGCAGTTCTTC

j_call: TRBJ2-7
v_call: TRBV29-1
d_call: .
clone_size: .
cdr3_aa: CSVAGAGSYEQYF
cdr3_nt: TGCAGCGTTGCGGGGGCGGGGTCCTACGAGCAGTACTTC

j_call: TRBJ2-7
v_call: TRBV29-1
d_call: .
clone_size: .
cdr3_aa: CSVVGTIVYEQYF
cdr3_nt: TGCAGCGTTGTAGGGACCATAGTCTACGAGCAGTACTTC

j_call: TRBJ2-5
v_call: TRBV13
d_call: .
clone_size: .
cdr3_aa: CASSLGQGIETQYF
cdr3_nt: TGTGCCAGCAGCTTAGGGCAGGGTATAGAGACCCAGTACTTC

j_call: TRBJ2-4
v_call: TRBV4-1
d_call: .
clone_size: .
cdr3_aa: CASSQGVASENDIQYF
cdr3_nt: TGCGCCAGCAGCCAAGGAGTGGCTAGCGAGAACGACATTCAGTACTTC

j_call: TRBJ2-7
v_call: TRBV7-2
d_call: .
clone_size: .
cdr3_aa: CASSIRDPISYEQYF
cdr3_nt: TGTGCCAGCAGCATCCGGGACCCTATCTCCTACGAGCAGTACTTC

j_call: TRBJ2-1
v_call: TRBV19
d_call: .
clone_size: .
cdr3_aa: CASSIGGNEQFF
cdr3_nt: TGTGCCAGTAGTATAGGGGGAAATGAGCAGTTCTTC

j_call: TRBJ2-1
v_call: TRBV27
d_call: .
clone_size: .
cdr3_aa: CASSGNNEQFF
cdr3_nt: TGTGCCAGCAGCGGCAACAATGAGCAGTTCTTC

j_call: TRBJ2-7
v_call: TRBV27
d_call: TRBD1
clone_size: .
cdr3_aa: CATLDRGWNEQYF
cdr3_nt: TGTGCCACCCTGGACAGGGGATGGAACGAGCAGTACTTC

j_call: TRBJ2-7
v_call: TRBV7-6
d_call: .
clone_size: few
cdr3_aa: CASSRTPDTDSDEQYF
cdr3_nt: TGTGCCAGCAGCCGCACACCGGACACGGATAGTGACGAGCAGTACTTC

j_call: TRBJ1-2
v_call: TRBV19
d_call: .
clone_size: few
cdr3_aa: CASSWTENYGYTF
cdr3_nt: TGTGCCAGTAGTTGGACAGAAAACTATGGCTACACCTTC

j_call: TRBJ2-1
v_call: TRBV7-9
d_call: .
clone_size: .
cdr3_aa: CASSGFGNEQFF
cdr3_nt: TGTGCCAGCAGCGGGTTCGGCAATGAGCAGTTCTTC

j_call: TRBJ2-1
v_call: TRBV5-1
d_call: TRBD2
clone_size: .
cdr3_aa: CASSLKETSDYNEQFF
cdr3_nt: TGCGCCAGCAGCTTGAAGGAGACTAGCGACTACAATGAGCAGTTCTTC

j_call: TRBJ2-7
v_call: TRBV7-2
d_call: .
clone_size: .
cdr3_aa: CASSLIGSSYEQYF
cdr3_nt: TGTGCCAGCAGCTTAATTGGGAGCTCCTACGAGCAGTACTTC